This TCR beta chain was found in a study of shared clonotypes between healthy human individuals. Study results and limitations: The four-donor shared clonotypes exceeded non-shared clonotypes in generation probability, with non-shared ones scoring lower. A small donor pool kept down the genetic and exposure-history diversity that was represented.

The length of the CDR3 is 13 residues. Trimming left V 4 bases short and J 1 base short, with 7 bases between. Germline CDR1 and CDR2: SGDLS and YYNGEE. With respect to this clone: Its antigen is unknown.

Profiled with immunoSEQ multiplex PCR; TCRdb holds only in-frame clones, not every one. The table includes millions of clones, about 92% detected once. Only CD45RO-negative cells positively selected for CCR7 counted as naive CD8 cells, so terminally differentiated effector memory CD45RA+ cells were excluded. The chain carries TRBV9 and TRBJ2-3; D unresolved. Input material: naive CD8+ T cells from PBMCs. This clonotype originated in a man aged 18 to 35 in good health. Some clones in this sample may be carry-over from other donors' samples. CDR3 in DNA: TGTGCCAGCAGCTCGAAGGGCACAGATACGCAGTATTTT. Its translation is CASSSKGTDTQYF.